Sequencing of this TCR beta chain was carried out in a study of identical twins. MiXCR was run by TCRdb on the 5' RACE reads, yielding one entry per CDR3 protein. The sample has approximately 700,000 distinct CDR3 sequences, 5.5% to 6.5% seen once; the top ten hold 1.5% to 2%. This CDR3 spans 15 amino acids. The V and J ends lost 6 bases and 4 bases, in that order; junction bases with no gene match: 7. In germline, CDR1 is DFQATT, CDR2 SNEGSKA (reference sequence). Broader study findings: Modelling underestimated the level of out-of-frame TCR alpha sharing observed in monozygotic twins. Without tracking the same donors, conclusions rested on cross-sectional statistical analysis. Insertions were fewer in abundant cord blood beta clonotypes, whereas memory repertoires showed none of this pattern.

This clonotype appeared many times. What it binds is unknown. The source of this sequence is a man aged 18 to 30 in good health. The chain joins TRBV20-1 to TRBJ1-5; 12 nucleotides agree with TRBD1. Sequenced input: naive T cells sorted from blood. CDR3: CSAHRDRGRNQPQHF. The DNA of the CDR3 is TGCAGTGCGCACCGGGACAGGGGGCGAAATCAGCCCCAGCATTTT.